The 21 T cell receptor beta chains in this list originate from one sample, sequenced in a study of blood T cell repertoires in COVID-19. The method was immunoSEQ multiplex PCR; TCRdb's version includes in-frame clones alone and lacks a portion of them. The profile shows roughly 170,000 clones, around 86% of them singletons. The sequencing input was peripheral blood. These receptors came from a man aged 35-49 years with active or convalescent COVID-19.

The chain joins TRBV5-1 to TRBJ1-3; D might be TRBD1 (6 bases). Germline values: CDR1 SGHRS, CDR2 YFSETQ. The length of the CDR3 is 15 residues. V lost 1 base to trimming and J lost 4 bases, with 12 bases between them. The CDR3 region has the DNA TGCGCCAGCAGCTTGACAGGGATCCGGGGAAACACCATATATTTT. Its translation: CASSLTGIRGNTIYF.

This chain connects TRBV6-5 to TRBJ2-5; TRBD2 is a possible D gene (5 bases). The CDR3 is 15 amino acids. Germline assignment: CDR1 MNHEY and CDR2 SVGAGI. V was pared by 6 bases and J by 1 base, with 15 bases between. CDR3 loop: CASSQHSAPQETQYF. DNA of the CDR3: TGTGCCAGCAGCCAACATAGCGCCCCCCAAGAGACCCAGTACTTC.

The chain recombines TRBV28 with TRBJ2-6, with D perhaps matching TRBD1 (5 bases). The germline V and J ends were trimmed by 3 bases and 2 bases, with 11 bases remaining between them. Germline values: CDR1 MDHEN, CDR2 SYDVKM. The CDR3 has 16 residues. The CDR3 loop is CASSLAGRPGANVLTF. CDR3 DNA sequence: TGTGCCAGCAGTTTGGCAGGGCGTCCTGGGGCCAACGTCCTGACTTTC.

This chain links TRBV9 with TRBJ2-7; tentatively, D is TRBD2 (7 bases). Trimming took 2 bases from V and 5 from J, leaving 14 bases between them. The CDR3 has 14 residues. Germline V gene data show CDR1 as SGDLS and CDR2 as YYNGEE. CDR3 sequence reads: CASSVRGGFDEQYF. CDR3 DNA sequence: TGTGCCAGCAGCGTCAGGGGAGGGTTCGACGAGCAGTACTTC.

This clone was seen only a few times. The genes are TRBV19 and TRBJ2-2; D is perhaps TRBD1 (6 bases). Germline-derived CDR1 and CDR2 are LNHDA and SQIVND (reference sequence). V dropped 6 bases and J dropped 4 bases, with 18 bases sitting between them. The CDR3 runs to 16 residues. As DNA, the CDR3 is TGTGCCAGTAGGGCCGAATTGACAGGCTTCACCGGGGAGCTGTTTTTT. It encodes CASRAELTGFTGELFF.

CDR3 loop: CATSGGQGLELFF. The CDR3 DNA reads as TGTGCCACCAGTGGCGGACAGGGTTTGGAACTGTTTTTT. This sequence joins TRBV24-1 and TRBJ1-4, with TRBD1 matching over 8 bases. V lost 5 bases to trimming and J lost 12 bases; unmatched junction nucleotides: 7. The germline gives CDR1 KGHDR, CDR2 SFDVKD. This CDR3 region has 13 residues.

The chain recombines TRBV7-9 with TRBJ2-7; 8 bases are shared with TRBD2. V shed 2 bases and J 2 bases; nucleotides not matched to a gene: 5. There are 15 residues in the CDR3. CDR1 and CDR2 (germline): SEHNR, FQNEAQ (reference sequence). The CDR3 spells CASSLTSAGAYEQYF. In DNA, the CDR3 is TGTGCCAGCAGCTTAACGTCAGCGGGGGCCTACGAGCAGTACTTC.

The V and J genes are TRBV5-5 and TRBJ2-3, with 11 bases that match TRBD2. V was pared by 2 bases and J by 0 bases, with 11 bases of the junction left unmatched. The CDR3 extends over 19 amino acids. The germline V gene encodes CDR1 SGHKS and CDR2 YYEKEE (reference sequence). The CDR3 sequence is CASSLGPASGGLSTDTQYF. In DNA form, the CDR3 reads TGTGCCAGCAGCTTAGGGCCCGCTAGCGGGGGGTTGAGCACAGATACGCAGTATTTT.

This chain joins TRBV30 and TRBJ1-1; D not resolved. V lost 0 bases and J lost 0, with 11 bases in between. Germline V lookup: CDR1 GTSNPN, CDR2 SVGIG (reference sequence). This CDR3 region has 15 residues. The CDR3 DNA sequence: TGTGCCTGGAGTGTAACCTACGTCATGAACACTGAAGCTTTCTTT. It yields the protein CAWSVTYVMNTEAFF. Combining the CDR3 with reference TRBV30 and TRBJ1-1 gives the whole variable domain SQTIHQWPATLVQPVGSPLSLECTVEGTSNPNLYWYRQAAGRGLQLLFYSVGIGQISSEVPQNLSASRPQDRQFILSSKKLLLSDSGFYLCAWSVTYVMNTEAFFGQGTRLTVV.

This rearrangement joins TRBV18 to TRBJ1-2; D gene unclear. Germline CDR1 and CDR2: KGHSH and LQKENI. V gave up 3 bases and J gave up 7 bases, with 9 bases separating them. The CDR3 has 12 amino acids. The CDR3 region is CASSPSGVGYTF. The CDR3 coding sequence is TGTGCCAGCTCACCGAGCGGGGTTGGCTACACCTTC.

The chain is built from TRBV5-1 and TRBJ2-3, with 9 bases matching TRBD2. CDR3 length equals 16 residues. V was pared by 0 bases and J by 4 bases, with 6 bases of the junction left unmatched. Germline V gives CDR1 SGHRS, CDR2 YFSETQ. CDR3 DNA: TGCGCCAGCAGCTTGGAGCCGCGGGGGGGCCCAGATACGCAGTATTTT. Protein sequence: CASSLEPRGGPDTQYF.

The CDR3: CASSPTGSLPQHF. Here the CDR3 DNA reads TGTGCCAGCTCACCGACAGGGTCTTTACCCCAGCATTTT. The chain uses TRBV18 and TRBJ1-5, with TRBD1 matching 7 bases. CDR1 is KGHSH and CDR2 is LQKENI in the germline V gene. The junction had 6 bases not matched to a gene; V was cut back by 3 bases and J by 10 bases. The CDR3 length is 13 residues.

This clone was found a few times. The rearrangement links TRBV5-4 to TRBJ1-2; D is unresolved. The CDR3 spans 14 residues. Germline V gives CDR1 SGHNT, CDR2 YYREEE (reference sequence). V was cut by 6 bases and J by 4 bases, with 16 bases left in between. CDR3 bases: TGTGCCAGCAATGCGGGCAGAGAAATCTATGGCTACACCTTC. This codes for CASNAGREIYGYTF. Full variable domain (missing parts from reference TRBV5-4 and TRBJ1-2): ETGVTQSPTHLIKTRGQQVTLRCSSQSGHNTVSWYQQALGQGPQFIFQYYREEENGRGNFPPRFSGLQFPNYSSELNVNALELDDSALYLCASNAGREIYGYTFGSGTRLTVV.

The chain recombines TRBV12-3 or TRBV12-4 with TRBJ1-2; the D gene is possibly TRBD1 (5 bases). V lost 6 bases, J lost 8 bases, and 16 bases lay in between. This CDR3 has 13 amino acids. The CDR3 sequence: CASSSTTVRGYTF. Here the CDR3 DNA reads TGTGCCAGCAGCTCCACGACAGTTCGCGGCTACACCTTC.

The gene calls are TRBV7-9 and TRBJ1-1; no firm D call. There are 13 residues in the CDR3. Trimming took off 3 bases at V and 1 base at J, with 6 bases between the two ends. Germline V lookup: CDR1 SEHNR, CDR2 FQNEAQ (reference sequence). The CDR3 loop reads CASSFRGNTEAFF. The CDR3 DNA is TGTGCCAGCAGCTTTCGGGGGAACACTGAAGCTTTCTTT.

This clone was seen only once. A junction end diverges from the germline sequence, so it may reflect a read error. At the DNA level, this CDR3 is encoded by other sequences in the same sample as well. The chain recombines TRBV12-3 or TRBV12-4 with TRBJ2-5, with D maybe TRBD2 (6 bases). CDR3 size: 13 residues. The CDR3 protein is CASTSGEGETQYF. CDR3 coding DNA: TGCGCCAGCACCTCGGGGGAAGGGGAGACCCAGTACTTC.

The chain couples TRBV5-6 to TRBJ2-1; a weak D match, TRBD1 (5 bases). The CDR3 is 13 residues long. The V and J ends lost 4 bases and 6 bases respectively, with 11 bases between them. In germline, CDR1 is SGHDT, CDR2 YYEEEE. CDR3 bases: TGTGCCAGCAGCCATGTCCAGGGCAATGAGCAGTTCTTC. It codes for CASSHVQGNEQFF. Based on the CDR3 plus reference TRBV5-6 and TRBJ2-1, the full variable domain is DAGVTQSPTHLIKTRGQQVTLRCSPKSGHDTVSWYQQALGQGPQFIFQYYEEEERQRGNFPDRFSGHQFPNYSSELNVNALLLGDSALYLCASSHVQGNEQFFGPGTRLTVL.

The chain carries TRBV6-2 or TRBV6-3 and TRBJ2-5; 12 nucleotides align to TRBD2. Trimming at V came to 6 bases and at J to 5 bases, leaving 7 bases not matched to a gene. The CDR3 is 15 amino acids. CDR1 MNHEY and CDR2 SVGEGT come from the germline V gene. This CDR3 is CASSQRLAGDETQYF. CDR3 sequence (DNA): TGTGCCAGCAGCCAACGACTAGCGGGGGATGAGACCCAGTACTTC.

V usage is TRBV19 and J usage is TRBJ2-3, with D tentatively TRBD1 (5 bases). The CDR3 covers 16 residues. With 6 bases removed from V and 0 bases from J, the gap between germline ends came to 16 bases. Germline CDR1 is LNHDA and CDR2 is SQIVND (reference sequence). The CDR3 sequence: CASSLVTGSSTDTQYF. CDR3 DNA: TGTGCCAGTAGCCTAGTAACAGGTTCTAGCACAGATACGCAGTATTTT.

The chain links TRBV12-3 or TRBV12-4 to TRBJ2-7; 8 bases map to TRBD1. The CDR3 totals 12 residues. V shed 8 bases, J shed 1 base, and the junction held 1 base outside the gene matches. The CDR3 is CASRDRSYEQYF. The CDR3 DNA is TGTGCCAGCCGGGACAGGTCCTACGAGCAGTACTTC.

V is TRBV10-3 and J is TRBJ2-1; 7 bases match TRBD1. With V trimmed by 3 bases and J by 5 bases, 4 bases remained unmatched. The V gene's germline CDR1 is ENHRY and CDR2 SYGVKD. This CDR3 has 14 amino acids. CDR3 amino acids: CAISEVGQDNEQFF. The CDR3 DNA is TGTGCCATCAGTGAAGTAGGACAGGACAATGAGCAGTTCTTC.